The 4 T cell receptor beta chains below all came from one sample that was sequenced in a study of CD8 T cells in Susac syndrome. RNA in amounts of roughly 0.5 to 1 ug was reverse transcribed with random hexamers. From the immunoSEQ multiplex PCR reads, TCRdb called clonotypes with MiXCR, one entry per CDR3 protein. The sample carries around 160,000 distinct CDR3 sequences, approximately 94% recorded once. The sample was CD4+ T cells from PBMCs. The origin of the receptors is a human donor with multiple sclerosis.

This clonotype was seen a handful of times. V is TRBV5-6 and J is TRBJ2-6; a weak D match, TRBD1 (5 bases). CDR1 and CDR2 (germline): SGHDT, YYEEEE. V was cut by 0 bases and J by 3 bases, with 10 bases left in between. This CDR3 is 16 amino acids long. In DNA, the CDR3 is TGTGCCAGCAGCTTGGAACAGGTCGGTGGGGCCAACGTCCTGACTTTC. It translates to CASSLEQVGGANVLTF.

V and J are TRBV20-1 and TRBJ1-3, with 8 nucleotides matching TRBD1. Unmatched junction bases numbered 3, after V lost 5 bases and J lost 0 bases. Germline V gene lookup returns CDR1 DFQATT and CDR2 SNEGSKA (reference sequence). The CDR3 is 14 residues long. The CDR3 DNA is TGCAGTGCTGCAGGGGGCTCCTCTGGAAACACCATATATTTT. Protein product: CSAAGGSSGNTIYF.

This chain connects TRBV6-1 to TRBJ1-1, with a weak D call TRBD1 (6 bases). V gave up 5 bases and J gave up 0 bases, with 13 bases separating them. This CDR3 region has 15 residues. Germline V gives CDR1 MNHNS, CDR2 SASEGT. DNA for the CDR3: TGTGCCAGCAGTAAGGGGGGGGGTATGAACACTGAAGCTTTCTTT. It specifies CASSKGGGMNTEAFF.

The rearrangement uses TRBV18 and TRBJ2-1; possibly TRBD2 for D (5 bases). The V end lost 6 bases, the J end lost 6 bases, and 18 bases lay between the germline ends. This CDR3 has 15 amino acids. The V gene's germline CDR1 is KGHSH and CDR2 LQKENI. The CDR3 reads CASSKGGGSANEQFF. The CDR3 DNA is TGTGCCAGCTCGAAAGGAGGTGGATCCGCCAATGAGCAGTTCTTC.